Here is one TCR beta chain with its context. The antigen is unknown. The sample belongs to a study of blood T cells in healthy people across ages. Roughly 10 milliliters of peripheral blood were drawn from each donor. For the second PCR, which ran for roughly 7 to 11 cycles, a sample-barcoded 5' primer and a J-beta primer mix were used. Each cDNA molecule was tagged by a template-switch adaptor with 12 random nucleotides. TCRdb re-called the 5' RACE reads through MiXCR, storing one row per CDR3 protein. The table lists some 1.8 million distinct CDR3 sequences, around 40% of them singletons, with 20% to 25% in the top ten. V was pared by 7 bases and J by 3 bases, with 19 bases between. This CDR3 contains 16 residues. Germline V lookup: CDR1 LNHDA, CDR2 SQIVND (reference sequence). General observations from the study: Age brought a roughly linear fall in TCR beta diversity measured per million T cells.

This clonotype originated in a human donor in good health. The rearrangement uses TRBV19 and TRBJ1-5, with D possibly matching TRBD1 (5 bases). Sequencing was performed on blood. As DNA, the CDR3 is TGTGCCAGTAATCCGGGTCAGGGAAGACTCAATCAGCCCCAGCATTTT. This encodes CASNPGQGRLNQPQHF.